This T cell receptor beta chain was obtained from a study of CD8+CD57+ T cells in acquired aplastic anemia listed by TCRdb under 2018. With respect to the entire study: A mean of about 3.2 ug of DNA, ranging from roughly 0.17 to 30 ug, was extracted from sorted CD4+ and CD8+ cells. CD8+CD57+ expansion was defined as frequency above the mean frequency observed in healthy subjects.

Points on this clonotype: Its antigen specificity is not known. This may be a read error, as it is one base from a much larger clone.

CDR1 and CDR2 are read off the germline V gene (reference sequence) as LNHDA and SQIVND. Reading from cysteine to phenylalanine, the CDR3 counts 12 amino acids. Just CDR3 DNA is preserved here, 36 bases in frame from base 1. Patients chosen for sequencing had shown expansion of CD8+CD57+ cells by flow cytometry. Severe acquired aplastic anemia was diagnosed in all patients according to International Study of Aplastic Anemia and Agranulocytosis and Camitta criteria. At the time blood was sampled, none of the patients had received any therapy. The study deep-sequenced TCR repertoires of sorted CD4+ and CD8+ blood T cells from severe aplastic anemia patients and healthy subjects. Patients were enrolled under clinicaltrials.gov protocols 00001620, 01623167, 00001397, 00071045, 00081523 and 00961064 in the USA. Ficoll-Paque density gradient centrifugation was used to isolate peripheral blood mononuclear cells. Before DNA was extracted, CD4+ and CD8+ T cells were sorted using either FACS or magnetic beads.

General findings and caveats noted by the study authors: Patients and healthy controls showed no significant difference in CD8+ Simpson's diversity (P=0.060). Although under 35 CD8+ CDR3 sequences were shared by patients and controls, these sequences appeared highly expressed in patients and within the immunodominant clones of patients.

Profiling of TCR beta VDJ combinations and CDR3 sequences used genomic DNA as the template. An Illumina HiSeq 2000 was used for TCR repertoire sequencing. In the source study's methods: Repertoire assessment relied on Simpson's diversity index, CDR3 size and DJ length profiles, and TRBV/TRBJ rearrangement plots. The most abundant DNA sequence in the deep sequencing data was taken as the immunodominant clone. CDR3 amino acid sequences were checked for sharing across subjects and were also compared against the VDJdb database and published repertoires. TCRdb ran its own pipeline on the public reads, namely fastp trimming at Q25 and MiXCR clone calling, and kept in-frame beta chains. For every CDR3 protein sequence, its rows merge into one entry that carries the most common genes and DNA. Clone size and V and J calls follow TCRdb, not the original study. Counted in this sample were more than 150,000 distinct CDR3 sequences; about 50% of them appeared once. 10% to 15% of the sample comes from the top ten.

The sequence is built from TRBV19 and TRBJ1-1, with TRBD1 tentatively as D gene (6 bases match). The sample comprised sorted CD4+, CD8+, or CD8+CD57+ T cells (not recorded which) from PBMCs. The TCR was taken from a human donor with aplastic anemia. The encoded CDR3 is CASSNRDTEALF. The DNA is TGTGCCAGTAGTAACCGGGACACTGAAGCTCTCTTT.